This TCR beta chain is drawn from a study of shared clonotypes between healthy human individuals. Sequencing was performed with immunoSEQ multiplex PCR; in TCRdb, only in-frame clones are kept and a portion is missing. This sample yields 1.5 million to 2.5 million clones, of which roughly 94% are seen a single time; more than 0.9% belongs to the top ten. CD45RO-negative cells were positively selected for CCR7, leaving out terminally differentiated effector memory CD45RA+ cells. The CDR3 runs 14 residues. Per the germline V gene, CDR1 is SGHRS and CDR2 is YFSETQ. Trimming cost V 4 bases and J 6 bases, with 13 bases left between them.

Source material: naive CD8+ T cells sorted from blood. This TCR was sampled from a man aged 18 to 30 in good health. The chain carries TRBV5-1 and TRBJ1-4; D is unresolved. The CDR3 DNA is TGCGCCAGCAGCCCTGACGGCGCGTATGAAAAACTGTTTTTT. Residues: CASSPDGAYEKLFF.